This entry lists 27 T cell receptor beta chains sequenced from one sample in a study of a mutant IDH1 vaccine in newly diagnosed glioma. These receptors are not linked to any known antigen. The data were produced by immunoSEQ multiplex PCR, yet TCRdb's version contains in-frame clones alone and is incomplete. The sample contains about 130,000 clones, 80% of which appear only once. Time point in this sample: week 11, during vaccination. All doses held 300 ug of mutant IDH1 20-mer peptide, with topical imiquimod. The sample in question was PBMCs, obtained from a glioma patient whose treatment included an IDH1 peptide vaccine. These receptors all come from a middle-aged man with glioma.

This rearrangement joins TRBV14 to TRBJ1-4; D remains ambiguous. CDR1 and CDR2 from the germline V gene are SGHDN and FVKESK. Trimming cost V 4 bases and J 8 bases, with 17 bases left between them. The CDR3 runs to 15 residues. The CDR3 bases are TGTGCCAGCAGCCCGTTCGCCTCGGGCTACGAAAAACTGTTTTTT. This translates into CASSPFASGYEKLFF.

This chain uses TRBV7-2 with TRBJ1-1; 7 nucleotides match TRBD1. The trim removed 5 bases at V and 1 base at J, leaving 4 bases unmatched. Per germline, CDR1 SGHTA and CDR2 FQGNSA. The CDR3 has 14 residues. The CDR3 nucleotides are TGTGCCAGCAGCGACCGGGACAGGAACACTGAAGCTTTCTTT. The encoded protein is CASSDRDRNTEAFF.

The gene calls are TRBV9 and TRBJ2-1; 9 bases align to TRBD2. Germline CDR1 reads SGDLS; CDR2 reads YYNGEE. The CDR3 totals 15 residues. Trimming removed 3 bases from V and 6 bases from J; junction bases left unmatched: 7. CDR3 amino acids: CASSASGTSINEQFF. As DNA, the CDR3 is TGTGCCAGCAGCGCATCCGGGACTAGCATCAATGAGCAGTTCTTC.

V and J are TRBV7-8 and TRBJ2-1; D remains ambiguous. Per the germline V gene, CDR1 is SGHVS and CDR2 is FQNEAQ. Trimming left V 4 bases short and J 4 bases short, with 8 bases between. The CDR3 has 13 residues. The CDR3 sequence is CASSWSGYNEQFF. The CDR3 DNA sequence: TGTGCCAGCAGCTGGTCGGGTTACAATGAGCAGTTCTTC. Full variable domain (outside the CDR3, taken from reference TRBV7-8 and TRBJ2-1): GAGVSQSPRYKVAKRGQDVALRCDPISGHVSLFWYQQALGQGPEFLTYFQNEAQLDKSGLPSDRFFAERPEGSVSTLKIQRTQQEDSAVYLCASSWSGYNEQFFGPGTRLTVL.

The chain carries TRBV5-5 and TRBJ1-5, with D unresolved. CDR1 and CDR2 (germline): SGHKS, YYEKEE (reference sequence). This CDR3 spans 13 amino acids. The V gene lost 0 bases and the J gene lost 5 bases, with 6 bases spanning the gap. The chain's CDR3 is CASSLGFHQPQHF. For the CDR3, the DNA is TGTGCCAGCAGCTTGGGATTTCATCAGCCCCAGCATTTT.

The chain employs TRBV19 and TRBJ1-5; tentative D call: TRBD1 (5 bases). The length of the CDR3 is 14 residues. Deletions cut 5 bases from V and 7 bases from J, with 15 bases between. Germline V gene sequence: CDR1 LNHDA, CDR2 SQIVND (reference sequence). Written as DNA, the CDR3 is TGTGCCAGTAGTCCACAGGCTCCGGGGCAGCCCCAGCATTTT. It is translated as CASSPQAPGQPQHF.

The gene calls are TRBV10-3 and TRBJ1-1, with D tentatively TRBD1 (6 bases). CDR1 and CDR2 (germline): ENHRY, SYGVKD. The CDR3 is made up of 15 amino acids. V lost 3 bases to trimming and J lost 1 base, with 12 bases between them. The CDR3 region is CAISEYRVGNTEAFF. DNA for the CDR3: TGTGCCATCAGTGAATACAGGGTGGGGAACACTGAAGCTTTCTTT.

The rearrangement uses TRBV7-8 and TRBJ1-3; possibly TRBD1 for D (6 bases). CDR1 is SGHVS, CDR2 FQNEAQ, per germline. Trimming pared 5 bases from V and 2 bases from J, leaving 13 bases between. The CDR3 sequence is 15 residues long. CDR3 in amino acids: CASSGGQRTGNTIYF. As DNA, the CDR3 is TGTGCCAGCAGCGGCGGACAGAGGACTGGAAACACCATATATTTT.

The chain combines TRBV6-5 with TRBJ1-1; 7 positions agree with TRBD1. J lost 4 bases, V lost 6 bases, and 8 bases had no gene match. Germline values: CDR1 MNHEY, CDR2 SVGAGI. This CDR3 has 14 residues. CDR3 region: CASRPPAGGTEAFF. CDR3 DNA: TGTGCCAGCAGGCCACCCGCAGGGGGCACTGAAGCTTTCTTT.

This sequence joins TRBV29-1 and TRBJ2-1, with D perhaps TRBD2 (5 bases). The V end was cut by 4 bases, the J end by 7 bases, with 17 bases between. The CDR3 is 14 amino acids. Germline CDR1 is SQVTM and CDR2 is ANQGSEA. The chain's CDR3 is CSVGERSGKNEQFF. Written as DNA, the CDR3 is TGCAGCGTTGGCGAGCGGTCTGGGAAAAATGAGCAGTTCTTC.

The chain has TRBV7-2 and TRBJ2-7; tentatively, D is TRBD1 (5 bases). Looked up from germline, CDR1 is SGHTA and CDR2 is FQGNSA. The CDR3 spans 15 residues. Trimming took 4 bases from V and 5 from J, leaving 18 bases between them. As DNA, the CDR3 is TGTGCCAGCAGCTCCATTAAGGCAGGGTATGACGAGCAGTACTTC. Translation: CASSSIKAGYDEQYF.

The CDR3 reads CASSRPDTGRNGGYTF. The CDR3 bases are TGCGCCAGCAGCCGGCCAGATACAGGGAGAAATGGTGGCTACACCTTC. V is TRBV4-1 and J is TRBJ1-2; a possible D gene is TRBD1 (6 bases). V shed 4 bases and J shed 7 bases, with 22 bases lying between them. Germline V gene sequence: CDR1 MGHRA, CDR2 YSYEKL. The CDR3 has 16 amino acids.

The chain carries TRBV10-3 and TRBJ1-1; 7 bases map to TRBD1. The CDR3 extends over 16 amino acids. The V gene end was trimmed by 1 base and the J gene end by 0 bases; junction bases not matched to a gene: 5. The germline V gene encodes CDR1 ENHRY and CDR2 SYGVKD. The CDR3 coding sequence is TGTGCCATCAGTGAGTATCTTACAGGGGTGAACACTGAAGCTTTCTTT. Amino acids: CAISEYLTGVNTEAFF.

The chain is built from TRBV5-1 and TRBJ2-3; perhaps D is TRBD1 or TRBD2 (5 bases each). Germline CDR1 SGHRS, CDR2 YFSETQ. Trimming took off 3 bases at V and 4 bases at J, with 15 bases between the two ends. CDR3 length: 15 residues. DNA for the CDR3: TGCGCCAGCAGCTGGGACCGACTCAGGCCAGATACGCAGTATTTT. It yields the protein CASSWDRLRPDTQYF.

The count of this clone is one. The chain is built from TRBV14 and TRBJ1-6, with D unresolved. The CDR3 is 16 amino acids. Trimming stripped 0 bases from V and 10 bases from J, with 16 bases between. Germline V gene data show CDR1 as SGHDN and CDR2 as FVKESK. This CDR3 is CASSQELGLSNSPLHF. In nucleotides, the CDR3 is TGTGCCAGCAGCCAAGAATTAGGTCTAAGCAACTCACCCCTCCACTTT.

This clone was detected a few times. This chain joins TRBV18 and TRBJ1-4, with 7 bases identical to TRBD1. In germline, CDR1 is KGHSH, CDR2 LQKENI. The CDR3 contains 13 residues. J gave up 10 bases and V 3 bases, and 5 bases lay outside the gene matches. CDR3: CASSPDRDRKLFF. The CDR3 region has the DNA TGTGCCAGCTCACCTGACAGGGATCGAAAACTGTTTTTT.

The J gene is TRBJ1-2, the V gene TRBV30, with 9 nucleotides matching TRBD1. V was clipped by 5 bases and J by 4 bases; unmatched bases: 17. This CDR3 contains 17 residues. Germline lookup yields CDR1 GTSNPN and CDR2 SVGIG (reference sequence). CDR3: CAWAGPGQGHSFYGYTF. In DNA, the CDR3 is TGTGCCTGGGCAGGACCGGGACAGGGCCATTCCTTCTATGGCTACACCTTC. Full variable domain (remainder filled in from reference TRBV30 and TRBJ1-2): SQTIHQWPATLVQPVGSPLSLECTVEGTSNPNLYWYRQAAGRGLQLLFYSVGIGQISSEVPQNLSASRPQDRQFILSSKKLLLSDSGFYLCAWAGPGQGHSFYGYTFGSGTRLTVV.

The chain is built from TRBV4-1 and TRBJ2-2; D perhaps matches TRBD2 (5 bases). CDR3 length: 18 residues. CDR1 is MGHRA, CDR2 YSYEKL, per germline. Trimming shortened V by 0 bases and J by 1 base, and 15 bases separated the two germline ends. CDR3 DNA: TGCGCCAGCAGCCAAGAAGGAATTTTAGAGGGGAACACCGGGGAGCTGTTTTTT. Translated: CASSQEGILEGNTGELFF.

This chain connects TRBV2 to TRBJ2-5, with 14 bases that match TRBD2. The V and J ends lost 4 bases and 5 bases, in that order; junction bases with no gene match: 9. The CDR3 runs to 17 residues. Germline V gene data show CDR1 as SNHLY and CDR2 as FYNNEI. The CDR3: CASSVVGLAGVPETQYF. CDR3 bases: TGTGCCAGCAGTGTGGTGGGACTAGCGGGGGTCCCTGAGACCCAGTACTTC.

The chain uses TRBV19 and TRBJ2-7; D gene unclear. The germline CDR1 and CDR2 sequences are LNHDA and SQIVND (reference sequence). The CDR3 sequence is 13 residues long. V shed 6 bases and J shed 1 base, with 10 bases lying between them. This chain's CDR3 is CASSRTVSYEQYF. Here the CDR3 DNA reads TGTGCCAGTAGCAGGACGGTATCCTACGAGCAGTACTTC.

The rearrangement links TRBV11-2 to TRBJ2-3; 7 bases line up with TRBD2. CDR3 length: 18 residues. Germline-derived CDR1 and CDR2 are SGHAT and FQNNGV. The V segment lost 0 bases and the J segment 2 bases; nucleotides outside the gene matches: 11. The CDR3 region has the DNA TGTGCCAGCAGCTTAGAAGCACTAGGGAGGGGATACACAGATACGCAGTATTTT. Translating gives CASSLEALGRGYTDTQYF.

The chain employs TRBV6-1 and TRBJ2-1, with unresolved D. Germline lookup yields CDR1 MNHNS and CDR2 SASEGT. Deletions cut 6 bases from V and 0 bases from J, with 12 bases between. The CDR3 is made up of 15 amino acids. CDR3 DNA: TGTGCCAGCAGCAACGTCCATAGCTCCTACAATGAGCAGTTCTTC. Amino acid sequence: CASSNVHSSYNEQFF.

The chain combines TRBV5-4 with TRBJ2-7; D possibly corresponds to TRBD2 (6 bases). Trimming cost V 5 bases and J 3 bases, with 12 bases left between them. The length of the CDR3 is 13 residues. The V gene's germline CDR1 is SGHNT and CDR2 YYREEE (reference sequence). The CDR3 bases are TGTGCCAGCAGGCCGGGACTCCTCTACGAGCAGTACTTC. Protein: CASRPGLLYEQYF.

This clone was picked up one time. The rearrangement uses TRBV7-2 and TRBJ1-3; 10 positions agree with TRBD1. Trimming took 7 bases from V and 2 from J; bases not matched to a gene: 17. The CDR3 is 19 residues long. Germline CDR1 SGHTA, CDR2 FQGNSA. As DNA, the CDR3 is TGTGCCAGCACCAGGGAGGGACAGGGGATCCCCCCTCCTGGAAACACCATATATTTT. It is translated as CASTREGQGIPPPGNTIYF.

The gene calls are TRBV7-2 and TRBJ2-1, with TRBD1 identical over 8 bases. The germline CDR1 and CDR2 sequences are SGHTA and FQGNSA. This CDR3 is 14 amino acids long. V lost 3 bases to trimming and J lost 3 bases; unmatched junction nucleotides: 1. In DNA form, the CDR3 reads TGTGCCAGCAGCTTCGGGACAGGCTACAATGAGCAGTTCTTC. Translating it yields CASSFGTGYNEQFF.

This chain joins TRBV4-3 and TRBJ2-3; TRBD2 aligns across 11 bases. CDR1 and CDR2 from the germline V gene are LGHNA and YSLEER. J gave up 5 bases and V 1 base, and 5 bases lay outside the gene matches. The CDR3 covers 16 residues. CDR3 coding DNA: TGCGCCAGCAGCCAAGTGACTAGCGGGGTGGGAGATACGCAGTATTTT. Protein: CASSQVTSGVGDTQYF.

The chain employs TRBV10-1 and TRBJ1-1, with TRBD1 matching 7 bases. This CDR3 comprises 14 residues. In germline, CDR1 is WNHNN, CDR2 SYGVQD (reference sequence). Trimming at V came to 5 bases and at J to 5 bases, leaving 8 bases not matched to a gene. The CDR3 region has the DNA TGCGCCAGCAGTCGAAGACAGGGCGGGACTGAAGCTTTCTTT. Encoded protein: CASSRRQGGTEAFF.